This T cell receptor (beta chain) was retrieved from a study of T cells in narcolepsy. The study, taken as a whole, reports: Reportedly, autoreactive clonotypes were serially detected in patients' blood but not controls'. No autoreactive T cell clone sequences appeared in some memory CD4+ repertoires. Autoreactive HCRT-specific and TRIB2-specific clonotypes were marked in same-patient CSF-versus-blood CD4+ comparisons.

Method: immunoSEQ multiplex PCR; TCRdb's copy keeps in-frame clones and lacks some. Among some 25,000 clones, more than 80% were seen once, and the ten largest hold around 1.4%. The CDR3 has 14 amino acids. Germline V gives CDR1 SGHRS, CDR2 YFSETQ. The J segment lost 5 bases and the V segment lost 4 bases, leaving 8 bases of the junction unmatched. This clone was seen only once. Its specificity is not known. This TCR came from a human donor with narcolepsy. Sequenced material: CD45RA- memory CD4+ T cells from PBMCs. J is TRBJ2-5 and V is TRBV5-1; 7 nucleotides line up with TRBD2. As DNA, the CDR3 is TGCGCCAGCAGCACGGGGTTCGGGGGGGAGACCCAGTACTTC. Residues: CASSTGFGGETQYF.